What follows are 15 T cell receptor beta chains derived from one specimen sequenced in a study of shared clonotypes between healthy human individuals. Sequenced by immunoSEQ multiplex PCR; TCRdb stores in-frame clones only, minus some. The table shows more than 900,000 clones, with 78% occurring only once. Input material: memory CD4+ T cells from PBMCs. As for subset: CD45RA-negative fraction. These receptors came from a man in his late teens or twenties in good health. Some clones in this sample may be carry-over from other donors' samples.

The gene calls are TRBV28 and TRBJ1-4; D gene ambiguous. The ends were cut back, 6 bases at V and 7 bases at J, with 15 bases in the middle. The CDR3 is made up of 14 amino acids. Germline V gives CDR1 MDHEN, CDR2 SYDVKM. The CDR3 DNA is TGTGCCAGCAGCCCTTTCGGGTTAGGTGAAAAACTGTTTTTT. Its translation is CASSPFGLGEKLFF.

The chain links TRBV5-5 to TRBJ2-1, with 13 bases matching TRBD2. The CDR3 extends over 16 amino acids. V trimming: 0 bases; J trimming: 8 bases; junction bases outside the gene matches: 5. Germline-derived CDR1 and CDR2 are SGHKS and YYEKEE (reference sequence). CDR3 nucleotide sequence: TGTGCCAGCAGCTTGGTACGGACTAGCGGGAGTGATGAGCAGTTCTTC. Its translation: CASSLVRTSGSDEQFF.

This chain links TRBV6-6 with TRBJ2-2; 11 bases line up with TRBD2. CDR3 length equals 15 residues. In germline, CDR1 is MNHNY, CDR2 SVGAGI (reference sequence). The ends lost 5 bases at V and 6 bases at J; junction bases unmatched: 5. The CDR3 reads CASSPLAGDPGELFF. For the CDR3, the DNA is TGTGCCAGCAGTCCACTAGCGGGAGATCCCGGGGAGCTGTTTTTT.

Only one count was recorded for this clone. The chain uses TRBV10-3 and TRBJ2-3; the match to TRBD2 covers 7 bases. This CDR3 has 16 amino acids. The V gene's germline CDR1 is ENHRY and CDR2 SYGVKD. V lost 4 bases to trimming and J lost 2 bases; unmatched junction nucleotides: 9. CDR3 DNA sequence: TGTGCCATCAGTGGAGAGGGCGGGAGCAACACAGATACGCAGTATTTT. This gives the protein CAISGEGGSNTDTQYF.

The gene calls are TRBV27 and TRBJ1-5, with a possible D match to TRBD1 (5 bases). Germline-derived CDR1 and CDR2 are MNHEY and SMNVEV (reference sequence). Trimming took off 8 bases at V and 4 bases at J, with 15 bases between the two ends. This CDR3 has 14 amino acids. The CDR3 protein is CASPGRGINQPQHF. The CDR3 nucleotides are TGTGCCAGCCCAGGACGGGGGATAAATCAGCCCCAGCATTTT.

The CDR3 here is CASSQDSRERGIQYF. The CDR3 bases are TGCGCCAGCAGCCAAGATTCGCGGGAGAGAGGCATTCAGTACTTC. The rearrangement uses TRBV4-1 and TRBJ2-4; 7 positions agree with TRBD2. CDR3 length equals 15 residues. Germline assignment: CDR1 MGHRA and CDR2 YSYEKL. V was clipped by 0 bases and J by 9 bases; unmatched bases: 8.

The V and J genes are TRBV4-1 and TRBJ2-7; D ambiguous. Trimming cost V 2 bases and J 1 base, with 9 bases left between them. From germline, CDR1 is MGHRA and CDR2 YSYEKL. This CDR3 contains 14 residues. The CDR3 here is CASSQPRVSYEQYF. DNA for the CDR3: TGCGCCAGCAGCCAACCTAGGGTTTCCTACGAGCAGTACTTC.

V and J are TRBV18 and TRBJ2-7, with 9 bases identical to TRBD2. J lost 4 bases, V lost 3 bases, and 7 bases had no gene match. The germline gives CDR1 KGHSH, CDR2 LQKENI. The CDR3 contains 15 residues. The CDR3 is CASSPFSGRGYEQYF. CDR3 nucleotide sequence: TGTGCCAGCTCACCGTTTAGCGGGAGAGGATACGAGCAGTACTTC.

J is TRBJ1-6 and V is TRBV30; D is perhaps TRBD1 (5 bases). Germline V gene sequence: CDR1 GTSNPN, CDR2 SVGIG (reference sequence). The CDR3 length is 15 residues. V dropped 5 bases and J dropped 0 bases, with 11 bases sitting between them. Here the CDR3 reads CAWAEGSSYNSPLHF. Here the CDR3 DNA reads TGTGCCTGGGCGGAGGGGAGCTCCTATAATTCACCCCTCCACTTT.

The V gene is TRBV6-5, the J gene TRBJ1-5; 7 bases map to TRBD1. CDR3 length equals 13 residues. V was pared by 5 bases and J by 7 bases, with 5 bases of the junction left unmatched. Per the germline V gene, CDR1 is MNHEY and CDR2 is SVGAGI. CDR3 bases: TGTGCCAGCAGTAACAGGGGTTGGCAGCCCCAGCATTTT. This codes for CASSNRGWQPQHF.

The chain joins TRBV6-5 to TRBJ1-2, with 10 nucleotides matching TRBD1. The CDR3 sequence is 14 residues long. Germline V lookup: CDR1 MNHEY, CDR2 SVGAGI. Unmatched junction bases numbered 4, after V lost 5 bases and J lost 4 bases. The CDR3 sequence is CASSRGTGAYGYTF. CDR3 nucleotide sequence: TGTGCCAGCAGTCGGGGGACAGGGGCCTATGGCTACACCTTC.

The J gene is TRBJ1-1, the V gene TRBV6-1; D may be TRBD1 (6 bases). The CDR3 extends over 11 amino acids. Trimming left V 9 bases short and J 10 bases short, with 15 bases between. From germline, CDR1 is MNHNS and CDR2 SASEGT. As DNA, the CDR3 is TGTGCCAGTGCAGGGGAGGGCGGAGCTTTCTTT. Its translation is CASAGEGGAFF.

The chain carries TRBV7-9 and TRBJ1-2, with a weak D call TRBD1 (5 bases). V dropped 1 base and J dropped 9 bases, with 12 bases sitting between them. The CDR3 contains 13 residues. CDR1 is SEHNR and CDR2 is FQNEAQ in the germline V gene (reference sequence). CDR3 loop: CASSLGIGGSYTF. Written as DNA, the CDR3 is TGTGCCAGCAGCTTAGGAATCGGGGGGAGCTACACCTTC.

The chain has TRBV4-3 and TRBJ2-1; 7 bases line up with TRBD1. Germline V gene sequence: CDR1 LGHNA, CDR2 YSLEER. J gave up 6 bases and V 3 bases, and 2 bases lay outside the gene matches. CDR3 size: 13 residues. In DNA form, the CDR3 reads TGCGCCAGCAGCCAGGCAGGGGGCAATGAGCAGTTCTTC. This sequence encodes CASSQAGGNEQFF.

In this sample, this clone turned up a few times. The genes are TRBV5-1 and TRBJ1-1, with TRBD1 matching 9 bases. The trim removed 4 bases at V and 5 bases at J, leaving 6 bases unmatched. Germline assignment: CDR1 SGHRS and CDR2 YFSETQ. The CDR3 is 14 amino acids. This chain's CDR3 is CASSQGTGRTEAFF. CDR3 in DNA: TGCGCCAGCAGCCAGGGGACAGGGAGGACTGAAGCTTTCTTT.